Shown below are 10 T cell receptor beta chains from a single sample sequenced in a study of blood T cell repertoires in COVID-19. TCRdb's copy holds only in-frame clones and misses some; the assay was immunoSEQ multiplex PCR. This table holds 250,000 to 350,000 clones, about 88% found once. The sequenced sample consisted of peripheral blood. The source of these receptors is a woman aged 25 to 45 with COVID-19, enrolled during active disease.

The rearrangement joins TRBV10-3 to TRBJ1-3, with D possibly TRBD1 on 6 matching bases. Trimming left V 10 bases short and J 4 bases short, with 14 bases between. This CDR3 is 13 amino acids long. Germline V gene lookup returns CDR1 ENHRY and CDR2 SYGVKD. For the CDR3, the DNA is TGTGCCAGCTGGGGGGGCGCAGGAAACACCATATATTTT. Its translation: CASWGGAGNTIYF.

The chain couples TRBV28 to TRBJ2-7; D may be TRBD1 (6 bases). The CDR3 consists of 13 residues. Between the trimmed V and J ends, which lost 3 bases and 2 bases, there was a span of 8 bases. CDR1 and CDR2 (germline): MDHEN, SYDVKM. The CDR3 DNA reads TGTGCCAGCAGTTTTAACAGGGCCTACGAGCAGTACTTC. This gives the protein CASSFNRAYEQYF. Full variable domain (rest looked up from reference TRBV28 and TRBJ2-7): DVKVTQSSRYLVKRTGEKVFLECVQDMDHENMFWYRQDPGLGLRLIYFSYDVKMKEKGDIPEGYSVSREKKERFSLILESASTNQTSMYLCASSFNRAYEQYFGPGTRLTVT.

This clone has a handful of counts. This sequence joins TRBV14 and TRBJ2-3, with a tentative D call TRBD1 (6 bases). Germline values: CDR1 SGHDN, CDR2 FVKESK. V dropped 6 bases and J dropped 7 bases, with 14 bases sitting between them. CDR3 length equals 13 residues. CDR3 coding DNA: TGTGCCAGCAGTGGGACCCAGGGGTATACGCAGTATTTT. This codes for CASSGTQGYTQYF.

The rearrangement uses TRBV3-1 (or the pseudogene TRBV3-2) and TRBJ2-1; 9 bases map to TRBD2. V was clipped by 2 bases and J by 0 bases; unmatched bases: 5. Germline V lookup: CDR1 LGHDT, CDR2 YNNKEL (reference sequence). The length of the CDR3 is 17 residues. The CDR3 DNA reads as TGTGCCAGCAGCCAACTGAGCGGGGGGAGCTCCTACAATGAGCAGTTCTTC. Amino acid sequence: CASSQLSGGSSYNEQFF.

The chain couples TRBV30 to TRBJ1-4; D gene unclear. Per germline, CDR1 GTSNPN and CDR2 SVGIG (reference sequence). V was trimmed by 5 bases and J by 8 bases, leaving 15 bases between them. The CDR3 length is 13 residues. The CDR3 spells CAWCSGGREKLFF. In DNA, the CDR3 is TGTGCCTGGTGTTCAGGAGGAAGAGAAAAACTGTTTTTT. The full variable domain, in which reference TRBV30 and TRBJ1-4 provide the parts outside the CDR3, is SQTIHQWPATLVQPVGSPLSLECTVEGTSNPNLYWYRQAAGRGLQLLFYSVGIGQISSEVPQNLSASRPQDRQFILSSKKLLLSDSGFYLCAWCSGGREKLFFGSGTQLSVL.

The chain carries TRBV11-1 and TRBJ2-7, with 14 bases fitting TRBD2. The length of the CDR3 is 16 residues. Germline CDR1 SGHAT, CDR2 FQDESV (reference sequence). V lost 4 bases and J lost 6; bases outside the gene matches: 8. CDR3: CASSSRLAGGPGEQYF. The CDR3 DNA is TGTGCCAGCAGCTCCCGACTAGCGGGAGGGCCGGGCGAGCAGTACTTC. The full variable domain, its missing parts supplied by reference TRBV11-1 and TRBJ2-7, is EAEVAQSPRYKITEKSQAVAFWCDPISGHATLYWYRQILGQGPELLVQFQDESVVDDSQLPKDRFSAERLKGVDSTLKIQPAELGDSAMYLCASSSRLAGGPGEQYFGPGTRLTVT.

Only one count was recorded for this clone. The J gene is TRBJ2-7, the V gene TRBV28, with D tentatively TRBD1 (5 bases). With 9 bases removed from V and 2 bases from J, the gap between germline ends came to 11 bases. This CDR3 has 12 amino acids. Germline V CDR1 and CDR2: MDHEN, SYDVKM. CDR3 amino acids: CASRTIPYEQYF. The CDR3 nucleotides read TGTGCCAGTAGGACAATCCCCTACGAGCAGTACTTC.

The gene calls are TRBV7-9 and TRBJ1-4; maybe TRBD1 (5 bases). Germline CDR1 and CDR2: SEHNR and FQNEAQ (reference sequence). There are 13 residues in the CDR3. V was cut by 5 bases and J by 8 bases, with 12 bases left in between. As DNA, the CDR3 is TGTGCCAGCAGCCTCAGGGAAGGGGAAAAACTGTTTTTT. This encodes CASSLREGEKLFF.

This rearrangement joins TRBV7-3 to TRBJ2-1; D not resolved. This CDR3 contains 13 residues. Trimming took 2 bases from V and 10 from J, leaving 12 bases between them. The germline CDR1 and CDR2 sequences are SGHTA and FQGTGA. The CDR3 nucleotides are TGTGCCAGCAGCTTAGGGTCCAGCGCCGAGCAGTTCTTC. The encoded protein is CASSLGSSAEQFF.

To note about this clone: Additional DNA sequences in this sample encode the identical CDR3. The rearrangement joins TRBV28 to TRBJ2-7, with D possibly matching TRBD1 (6 bases). The V gene's germline CDR1 is MDHEN and CDR2 SYDVKM. The CDR3 consists of 14 residues. The germline V and J ends were trimmed by 6 bases and 4 bases, with 16 bases remaining between them. CDR3 DNA sequence: TGTGCCAGCAGACCCCCCGGGCAGGGGTACGAGCAGTACTTC. Residues: CASRPPGQGYEQYF.